This T cell receptor beta chain was identified in a study of spatial heterogeneity in lung cancer. Points from the study as a whole: Higher tumor mutation counts went along with higher counts of expanded intratumoral alpha and beta TCRs.

The V gene's germline CDR1 is ENHRY and CDR2 SYGVKD. The CDR3 extends over 15 amino acids. V lost 3 bases and J lost 2; bases outside the gene matches: 5. Time point meaning: sample taken at primary tumor resection. One entry per CDR3 protein results from TCRdb running MiXCR on the 5' RACE reads. In the table there are around 95,000 distinct CDR3 sequences, 4.4% of which are singletons. The sample holds many counts of this clonotype. Its matching antigen is unknown. The TCR originated in a male donor with early-stage non-small cell lung cancer. The specimen comprised lung tumor tissue, sampled at surgery. The chain employs TRBV10-3 and TRBJ2-3; the match to TRBD2 covers 7 bases. CDR3 loop: CAISDGRDYTDTQYF. The CDR3 region has the DNA TGTGCCATCAGTGACGGCAGGGACTACACAGATACGCAGTATTTT.